This T cell receptor beta chain was identified during a study of T cell responses to AZD1222 COVID-19 vaccine. Study-level information: Pooled in the analysis were second doses at about 4 or about 12 weeks.

CDR3 size: 13 residues. Losses at the gene ends were 1 base for V and 15 bases for J; bases not matched to a gene: 9. Germline assignment: CDR1 SGHTA and CDR2 FQGTGA. Study-wide points: The study sampled repertoires only after the peak T cell response. Nearly half of spike-specific TCRs reportedly go after variant regions that carry no mutations.

Comment on this clone: Its antigen is unidentified.

Sequenced by immunoSEQ multiplex PCR; TCRdb stores in-frame clones only, minus some. The top ten hold 9.2% of the sample, which has under 200,000 clones, almost 95% seen once. The chain uses TRBV7-3 and TRBJ2-1, with 7 bases lining up with TRBD2. The specimen was peripheral blood, collected on day 0 of AZD1222 vaccination. This TCR came from an adult in good health. CDR3 nucleotides: TGTGCCAGCAGCTTAAGCGCGGCGGGAGCTCTGTTCTTC. Protein sequence: CASSLSAAGALFF.